This record covers a single T cell receptor beta chain. The sample originates from a study of cytomegalovirus exposure and HLA in healthy donors. The PCR employed 60 Vbeta primers together with 13 Jbeta primers. The repertoire was sequenced with immunoSEQ multiplex PCR; TCRdb's copy has only in-frame clones and lacks some. Counted here are over 130,000 clones, 70% to 80% occurring once; the ten biggest clones make up roughly 3.6%. Germline CDR1 and CDR2: MNHNS and SASEGT. The length of the CDR3 is 15 residues. With 1 base removed from V and 6 bases from J, the gap between germline ends came to 13 bases.

This chain joins TRBV6-1 and TRBJ1-3, with D hard to call. Sequencing was done on a sample of PBMCs. The sequence came from a human donor in good health. This CDR3 is CASSEGARLINTIYF. CDR3 DNA: TGTGCCAGCAGTGAAGGCGCCAGGTTAATAAACACCATATATTTT.